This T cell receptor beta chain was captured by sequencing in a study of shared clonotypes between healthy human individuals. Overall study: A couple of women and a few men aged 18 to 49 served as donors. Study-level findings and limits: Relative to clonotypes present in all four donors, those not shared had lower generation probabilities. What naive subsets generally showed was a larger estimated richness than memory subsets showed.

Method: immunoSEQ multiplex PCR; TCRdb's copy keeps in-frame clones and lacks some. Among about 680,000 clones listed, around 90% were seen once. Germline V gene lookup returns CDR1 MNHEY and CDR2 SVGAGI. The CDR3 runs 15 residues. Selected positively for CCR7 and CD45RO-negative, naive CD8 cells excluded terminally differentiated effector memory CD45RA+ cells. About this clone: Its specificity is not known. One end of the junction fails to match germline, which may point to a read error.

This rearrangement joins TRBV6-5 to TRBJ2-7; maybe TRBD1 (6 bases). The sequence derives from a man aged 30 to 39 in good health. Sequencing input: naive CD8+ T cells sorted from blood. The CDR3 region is CASSDSWDSQGEQYF. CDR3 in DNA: TGTGCCAGCAGTGACTCGTGGGATAGTCAGGGGGAGCAGTACTTC.